This is a list of T cell receptor beta chains from one sample in a study of radiotherapy plus CTLA-4 blockade in lung cancer. Clones were read by immunoSEQ multiplex PCR, and TCRdb kept only the in-frame ones, dropping some. The table has 80,000 to 100,000 clones, around 74% seen once. The sample here was peripheral blood, taken from a patient treated with radiotherapy plus ipilimumab. Receptors were obtained from a human donor with non-small cell lung cancer who had a partial response to radiotherapy plus ipilimumab. Some clones in this sample may be carry-over from other donors' samples. CDR3s include the opening cysteine and the closing phenylalanine or tryptophan. Each record gives: clone size, J gene, V gene, D gene, CDR3 protein, CDR3 DNA. D genes are given only for firm matches. Not every row has a clone size; where given, it reads once, few, many or a size class.

clone size: -
J gene: TRBJ2-3
V gene: TRBV6-1
D gene: TRBD2
CDR3 protein: CASNILAGGTDTQYF
CDR3 DNA: TGTGCCAGCAACATACTAGCGGGGGGCACAGATACGCAGTATTTT

clone size: -
J gene: TRBJ1-1
V gene: TRBV6-6
D gene: -
CDR3 protein: CASSYSRDGQAFF
CDR3 DNA: TGTGCCAGCAGTTACTCCCGGGATGGACAAGCTTTCTTT

clone size: once
J gene: TRBJ1-4
V gene: TRBV25-1
D gene: -
CDR3 protein: CAVGGSTNEKLFF
CDR3 DNA: TGTGCCGTGGGAGGGAGCACTAATGAAAAACTGTTTTTT

clone size: -
J gene: TRBJ2-4
V gene: TRBV18
D gene: TRBD2
CDR3 protein: CAHFRGGQLAKNIQYF
CDR3 DNA: TGTGCCCATTTTCGGGGGGGGCAGCTAGCCAAAAACATTCAGTACTTC

clone size: -
J gene: TRBJ2-1
V gene: TRBV18
D gene: -
CDR3 protein: CASSPLNNEQFF
CDR3 DNA: TGTGCCAGCTCACCGTTAAACAATGAGCAGTTCTTC

clone size: once
J gene: TRBJ1-1
V gene: TRBV14
D gene: -
CDR3 protein: CASSQDWGGTEAFF
CDR3 DNA: TGTGCCAGCAGCCAAGATTGGGGAGGCACTGAAGCTTTCTTT

clone size: -
J gene: TRBJ2-2
V gene: TRBV18
D gene: -
CDR3 protein: CASSNLRPSTANTGELFF
CDR3 DNA: TGTGCCAGCTCTAACCTGCGACCCAGCACAGCGAACACCGGGGAGCTGTTTTTT

clone size: -
J gene: TRBJ1-2
V gene: TRBV9
D gene: -
CDR3 protein: CASSVGSPATLGVRYGYTF
CDR3 DNA: TGTGCCAGCAGCGTAGGTTCCCCTGCCACGCTCGGGGTTAGGTATGGCTACACCTTC

clone size: -
J gene: TRBJ1-2
V gene: TRBV5-1
D gene: -
CDR3 protein: CASSLLGAAGINGYTF
CDR3 DNA: TGCGCCAGCAGCTTGTTAGGGGCGGCAGGGATTAATGGCTACACCTTC

clone size: -
J gene: TRBJ2-2
V gene: TRBV5-1
D gene: TRBD2
CDR3 protein: CASSSPPGLAELRTGELFF
CDR3 DNA: TGCGCCAGCAGCTCACCCCCGGGACTAGCGGAGCTAAGGACCGGGGAGCTGTTTTTT

clone size: -
J gene: TRBJ2-7
V gene: TRBV19
D gene: TRBD1
CDR3 protein: CASSRDRSYEQYF
CDR3 DNA: TGTGCCAGTAGCCGGGACAGATCTTACGAGCAGTACTTC

clone size: few
J gene: TRBJ2-7
V gene: TRBV7-2
D gene: TRBD2
CDR3 protein: CASSPLTGGAEQYF
CDR3 DNA: TGTGCCAGCAGCCCCCTAACGGGGGGGGCCGAGCAGTACTTC

clone size: -
J gene: TRBJ2-1
V gene: TRBV7-3
D gene: TRBD1
CDR3 protein: CASSPRDRASPLSSYNEQFF
CDR3 DNA: TGTGCCAGCAGCCCACGGGACAGGGCCTCTCCCTTGAGTTCCTACAATGAGCAGTTCTTC

clone size: -
J gene: TRBJ1-2
V gene: TRBV5-4
D gene: TRBD1
CDR3 protein: CASSHGQGYGYTF
CDR3 DNA: TGCGCCAGCAGCCACGGACAGGGCTATGGCTACACCTTC

clone size: few
J gene: TRBJ2-5
V gene: TRBV9
D gene: TRBD1
CDR3 protein: CASSPGQGAGETQYF
CDR3 DNA: TGTGCCAGCAGCCCGGGACAGGGGGCAGGGGAGACCCAGTACTTC

clone size: -
J gene: TRBJ2-7
V gene: TRBV7-8
D gene: -
CDR3 protein: CASSLTGWRGSEQYF
CDR3 DNA: TGTGCCAGCAGCCTTACGGGGTGGAGGGGCTCCGAGCAGTACTTC